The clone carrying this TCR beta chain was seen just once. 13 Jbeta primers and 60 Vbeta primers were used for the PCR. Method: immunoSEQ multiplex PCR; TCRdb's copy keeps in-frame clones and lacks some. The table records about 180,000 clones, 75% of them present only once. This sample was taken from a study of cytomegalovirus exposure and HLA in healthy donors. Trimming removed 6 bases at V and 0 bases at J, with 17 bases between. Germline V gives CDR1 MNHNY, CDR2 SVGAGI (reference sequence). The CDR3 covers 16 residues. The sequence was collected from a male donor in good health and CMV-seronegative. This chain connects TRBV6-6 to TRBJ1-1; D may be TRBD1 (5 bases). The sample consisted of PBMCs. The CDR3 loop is CASRPIASGMNTEAFF. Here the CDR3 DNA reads TGTGCCAGCAGGCCGATTGCGTCAGGGATGAACACTGAAGCTTTCTTT.